Following are 2 T cell receptor beta chains from one sample sequenced in a study of blood T cells in healthy people across ages. The second PCR ran about 6 to 11 cycles with a sample-barcoded 5' primer and J-beta primers. TCRdb recomputed calls from the 5' RACE reads with MiXCR, one row per CDR3 protein. This sample yields more than 800,000 distinct CDR3 sequences, of which around 28% are seen a single time; about 18% belongs to the top ten. The material sequenced was blood. These receptors all stem from a woman older than 75 in good health.

This chain joins TRBV2 and TRBJ1-5; a possible D gene is TRBD1 (6 bases). CDR1 SNHLY and CDR2 FYNNEI come from the germline V gene. CDR3 length equals 14 residues. The V and J ends lost 6 bases and 6 bases respectively, with 15 bases between them. The CDR3 DNA follows: TGTGCCAGCAGCCTACAGGGTTCAAGTCAGCCCCAGCATTTT. As protein: CASSLQGSSQPQHF.

There are many counts of this clonotype. The chain links TRBV18 to TRBJ2-7, with no clear D. Germline V CDR1 and CDR2: KGHSH, LQKENI. V dropped 4 bases and J dropped 3 bases, with 7 bases sitting between them. The CDR3 consists of 12 residues. The CDR3 DNA is TGTGCCAGCTCACACACAGACTACGAGCAGTACTTC. This sequence encodes CASSHTDYEQYF.